These 27 T cell receptor beta chains were all obtained from the same sample, sequenced in a study of T cell responses to AZD1222 COVID-19 vaccine. Sequencing was performed with immunoSEQ multiplex PCR; in TCRdb, only in-frame clones are kept and a portion is missing. The sample lists about 170,000 clones; more than 90% were seen once. The sequencing used peripheral blood, collected on day 0 of AZD1222 vaccination. The receptors originated from an adult in good health.

This sequence joins TRBV3-1 (or the pseudogene TRBV3-2) and TRBJ2-1; the match to TRBD2 covers 11 bases. The germline V gene has CDR1 LGHDT and CDR2 YNNKEL (reference sequence). V trimming: 7 bases; J trimming: 11 bases; junction bases outside the gene matches: 16. This CDR3 region has 16 residues. This chain's CDR3 is CASTLTCSGGAGKQFF. CDR3 in DNA: TGTGCCAGCACCCTCACCTGTAGCGGGGGGGCCGGGAAGCAGTTCTTC.

The chain combines TRBV10-3 with TRBJ1-5, with 7 bases fitting TRBD1. J was trimmed by 4 bases and V by 3 bases; bases with no gene match: 12. CDR1 is ENHRY, CDR2 SYGVKD, per germline. This CDR3 spans 17 amino acids. CDR3 coding DNA: TGTGCCATCAGTGACGGGGGGAAGGGGGCGCGGAATCAGCCCCAGCATTTT. Translation gives CAISDGGKGARNQPQHF.

The chain has TRBV3-1 (or the pseudogene TRBV3-2) and TRBJ2-4; TRBD2 matches 14 bases. V shed 3 bases and J 2 bases; nucleotides not matched to a gene: 3. CDR3 length: 17 amino acids. CDR1 and CDR2 from the germline V gene are LGHDT and YNNKEL (reference sequence). The CDR3 sequence is CASSQGTSGSSKNIQYF. The CDR3 bases are TGTGCCAGCAGCCAGGGGACTAGCGGGAGTTCCAAAAACATTCAGTACTTC.

This chain uses TRBV6-5 with TRBJ1-5, with 7 bases that match TRBD1. The germline V gene encodes CDR1 MNHEY and CDR2 SVGAGI. The CDR3 has 15 amino acids. Germline trimming cut 5 bases from V and 0 bases from J; bases unmatched to any gene: 4. The CDR3: CASSTYRGSNQPQHF. CDR3 bases: TGTGCCAGCAGTACCTACAGGGGTAGCAATCAGCCCCAGCATTTT.

The chain has TRBV7-2 and TRBJ2-7, with D tentatively TRBD1 (5 bases). This CDR3 region has 14 residues. Germline CDR1 reads SGHTA; CDR2 reads FQGNSA. V lost 2 bases and J 2 bases, leaving 10 bases between the germline ends. The chain's CDR3 is CASSLPRVPYEQYF. CDR3 nucleotides: TGTGCCAGCAGCTTACCCAGGGTACCCTACGAGCAGTACTTC.

CDR3 DNA sequence: TGTGCCAGTATAAGCAGGGCATGGGCCAACGTCCTGACTTTC. Amino acids: CASISRAWANVLTF. The J gene is TRBJ2-6, the V gene TRBV19, with D tentatively TRBD1 (5 bases). This CDR3 region has 14 residues. Trimming cost V 7 bases and J 5 bases, with 12 bases left between them. Germline CDR1 and CDR2: LNHDA and SQIVND (reference sequence).

The V gene is TRBV7-2, the J gene TRBJ2-2, with D hard to call. This CDR3 comprises 13 residues. Germline CDR1 and CDR2: SGHTA and FQGNSA. Trimming shortened V by 1 base and J by 6 bases, and 6 bases separated the two germline ends. CDR3 sequence: CASSLVTAGELFF. The CDR3 nucleotides are TGTGCCAGCAGCTTAGTGACGGCCGGGGAGCTGTTTTTT.

This chain uses TRBV6-5 with TRBJ2-7; TRBD2 matches 8 bases. Trimming cost V 5 bases and J 0 bases; bases outside gene matches: 6. CDR1 and CDR2 from the germline V gene are MNHEY and SVGAGI. The CDR3 extends over 15 amino acids. The CDR3 protein is CASSLGGGSSYEQYF. CDR3 DNA sequence: TGTGCCAGCAGTCTCGGGGGGGGAAGCTCCTACGAGCAGTACTTC.

V gene TRBV30 combines with J gene TRBJ1-5, with TRBD1 matching 7 bases. The CDR3 extends over 14 amino acids. Germline CDR1 is GTSNPN and CDR2 is SVGIG (reference sequence). V gave up 5 bases and J gave up 0 bases; unmatched junction bases: 4. The CDR3 nucleotides read TGTGCCTGGCAAACAGGGGTTAGCAATCAGCCCCAGCATTTT. It translates to CAWQTGVSNQPQHF.

The chain is built from TRBV7-9 and TRBJ1-1; D might be TRBD1 (6 bases). Germline CDR1 SEHNR, CDR2 FQNEAQ (reference sequence). Trimming pared 10 bases from V and 0 bases from J, leaving 18 bases between. There are 15 residues in the CDR3. In DNA form, the CDR3 reads TGTGCCACCCAGGACAGTCTGGGGATGAACACTGAAGCTTTCTTT. Translated, it gives CATQDSLGMNTEAFF. Full variable domain (rest looked up from reference TRBV7-9 and TRBJ1-1): DTGVSQNPRHKITKRGQNVTFRCDPISEHNRLYWYRQTLGQGPEFLTYFQNEAQLEKSRLLSDRFSAERPKGSFSTLEIQRTEQGDSAMYLCATQDSLGMNTEAFFGQGTRLTVV.

This clone has more than one count but fewer than ten. This chain uses TRBV21-1 with TRBJ1-4; the listed D gene, TRBD1, was not tested against the DNA. TRBV21-1 is assigned pseudogene status. The CDR3 covers 16 residues. CDR3 sequence: CASSKGQGRANEKLFF. The CDR3 DNA is TGTGCCAGCAGCAAAGGACAGGGGAGAGCTAATGAAAAACTGTTTTTT.

This chain links TRBV27 with TRBJ1-6; D is unclear. In germline, CDR1 is MNHEY, CDR2 SMNVEV (reference sequence). Trimming took 4 bases from V and 4 from J, leaving 11 bases between them. This CDR3 spans 15 amino acids. The CDR3 here is CASSSGSSYNSPLHF. Written as DNA, the CDR3 is TGTGCCAGCAGTTCCGGGAGTTCTTATAATTCACCCCTCCACTTT.

The genes are TRBV20-1 and TRBJ2-4; 7 bases match TRBD2. With 3 bases clipped from V and 5 bases from J, the junction kept 16 bases outside the gene matches. The CDR3 runs 17 residues. Germline V lookup: CDR1 DFQATT, CDR2 SNEGSKA (reference sequence). CDR3 coding DNA: TGCAGTGCTAGTAGGAGGGATGGCAGGGAGGGCCAAAACATTCAGTACTTC. The encoded protein is CSASRRDGREGQNIQYF.

The chain carries TRBV9 and TRBJ1-1; no firm D call. Per the germline V gene, CDR1 is SGDLS and CDR2 is YYNGEE. The CDR3 has 13 residues. The V gene lost 0 bases and the J gene lost 3 bases, with 6 bases spanning the gap. The CDR3 DNA is TGTGCCAGCAGCGTAGACGGCTACACTGAAGCTTTCTTT. It yields the protein CASSVDGYTEAFF.

V gene TRBV6-5 combines with J gene TRBJ2-7; 8 bases fit TRBD1. The V segment lost 7 bases and the J segment 2 bases; nucleotides outside the gene matches: 7. This CDR3 is built from 14 residues. Germline V CDR1 and CDR2: MNHEY, SVGAGI. For the CDR3, the DNA is TGTGCCAGCACCGCCGGGACAGGCCCCTACGAGCAGTACTTC. It codes for CASTAGTGPYEQYF.

V gene TRBV7-2 combines with J gene TRBJ2-1; 11 bases are a match to TRBD2. Germline lookup yields CDR1 SGHTA and CDR2 FQGNSA. The length of the CDR3 is 16 residues. V trimming: 2 bases; J trimming: 6 bases; junction bases outside the gene matches: 6. The CDR3 DNA reads as TGTGCCAGCAGCTTACCGGGACTAGCGGCGTCCAATGAGCAGTTCTTC. Encoded protein: CASSLPGLAASNEQFF.

This rearrangement joins TRBV15 to TRBJ2-1, with 11 bases fitting TRBD2. J lost 8 bases, V lost 3 bases, and 9 bases had no gene match. Germline CDR1 and CDR2: LNHNV and YYDKDF (reference sequence). The CDR3 spans 16 residues. The CDR3 reads CATSSRLAGRWHEQFF. The CDR3 DNA reads as TGTGCCACCAGCAGTAGACTAGCGGGGAGGTGGCATGAGCAGTTCTTC.

In DNA, the CDR3 is TGTGCCAGCAGTTACTCGTGGGGCTACGAGCAGTACTTC. Translated, it gives CASSYSWGYEQYF. This chain connects TRBV6-5 to TRBJ2-7; D is unclear. Per germline, CDR1 MNHEY and CDR2 SVGAGI. V lost 0 bases and J 3 bases, leaving 6 bases between the germline ends. The CDR3 spans 13 residues.

This clone occurred a few times. The CDR3 here is CATSRDRGLVRDTQYF. CDR3 nucleotide sequence: TGTGCCACCAGCAGAGATCGGGGACTAGTTAGAGATACGCAGTATTTT. The rearrangement uses TRBV15 and TRBJ2-3; 8 bases map to TRBD2. The CDR3 loop spans 16 amino acids. The V gene end was trimmed by 0 bases and the J gene end by 5 bases; junction bases not matched to a gene: 7. The V gene's germline CDR1 is LNHNV and CDR2 YYDKDF (reference sequence).

In its sample, this clone was seen once. The chain employs TRBV12-3 or TRBV12-4 and TRBJ1-6; no definite D call. Trimming left V 6 bases short and J 10 bases short, with 13 bases between. This CDR3 spans 13 amino acids. As DNA, the CDR3 is TGTGCCAGCAGCCCGAGAAGGGAATCACCCCTCCACTTT. It is translated as CASSPRRESPLHF.

Note on this clone: The same CDR3 is also encoded by other DNA sequences in this sample. The chain has TRBV2 and TRBJ1-5; perhaps TRBD1 as D (6 bases). This CDR3 contains 14 residues. Trimming stripped 5 bases from V and 4 bases from J, with 12 bases between. The germline V gene has CDR1 SNHLY and CDR2 FYNNEI. CDR3 bases: TGTGCCAGCAGTAGGGGCACAGGGAATCAGCCCCAGCATTTT. Amino acid sequence: CASSRGTGNQPQHF.

The rearrangement joins TRBV6-5 to TRBJ1-2, with 8 nucleotides matching TRBD1. Germline lookup yields CDR1 MNHEY and CDR2 SVGAGI. The trim removed 5 bases at V and 6 bases at J, leaving 8 bases unmatched. The CDR3 sequence is 14 residues long. The CDR3 here is CASSNNRGYDGYTF. CDR3 nucleotides: TGTGCCAGCAGTAACAACAGGGGGTACGATGGCTACACCTTC.

The V call is TRBV7-2, the J call TRBJ2-7, with D hard to call. The V gene lost 2 bases and the J gene lost 5 bases, with 16 bases spanning the gap. The germline V gene has CDR1 SGHTA and CDR2 FQGNSA. This CDR3 spans 15 amino acids. The CDR3 sequence: CASSLNAHSTNEQYF. In nucleotides, the CDR3 is TGTGCCAGCAGCTTAAACGCCCACTCAACAAACGAGCAGTACTTC.

The chain employs TRBV24-1 and TRBJ2-1; perhaps D is TRBD1 or TRBD2 (7 bases each). The CDR3 is 16 residues long. The germline CDR1 and CDR2 sequences are KGHDR and SFDVKD. V lost 2 bases, J lost 10 bases, and 20 bases lay in between. The CDR3 sequence is CATSDSSGGGRQEQFF. As DNA, the CDR3 is TGTGCCACCAGTGATTCCTCAGGGGGGGGCCGGCAGGAGCAGTTCTTC.

The chain has TRBV4-1 and TRBJ2-5; 8 bases align to TRBD2. The germline V gene has CDR1 MGHRA and CDR2 YSYEKL. CDR3 length: 14 amino acids. V lost 4 bases, J lost 2 bases, and 3 bases stayed unmatched. CDR3 in amino acids: CASSLAGRQETQYF. Here the CDR3 DNA reads TGCGCCAGCAGCCTAGCGGGGAGGCAAGAGACCCAGTACTTC.

The chain uses TRBV5-1 and TRBJ2-3; the D is unclear. The V gene lost 0 bases and the J gene lost 6 bases, with 8 bases spanning the gap. The CDR3 is 13 amino acids. Germline CDR1 is SGHRS and CDR2 is YFSETQ. CDR3 amino acids: CASSLGVGDTQYF. The CDR3 DNA reads as TGCGCCAGCAGCTTGGGTGTGGGTGATACGCAGTATTTT.

The V call is TRBV3-1 (or the pseudogene TRBV3-2), the J call TRBJ1-1; TRBD1 is a possible D gene (6 bases). Trimming took off 7 bases at V and 4 bases at J, with 7 bases between the two ends. The V gene's germline CDR1 is LGHDT and CDR2 YNNKEL (reference sequence). The CDR3 covers 11 residues. The CDR3 DNA sequence: TGTGCCAGCAAGGGGGGCACTGAAGCTTTCTTT. Translated, it gives CASKGGTEAFF.